The T cell receptor (beta chain) described here comes from a study of blood T cell repertoires in COVID-19 (TCRdb year 2020). Describing the broader study: The collaborator samples originated in the United States, Italy and Spain and spanned the acute and convalescent phases of COVID-19. A de-identified subject ID, COVID-19 status, age in years and sex were almost always included in the sample metadata. The repertoires were made available in a free public database intended to serve as a resource for research on the immune response to SARS-CoV-2. The material from the prospective study consisted of cDNA or gDNA derived from T cells, B-cell-depleted T cells, or PBMCs. Where available, HLA class I and class II types were taken from metadata supplied by the sample provider and were not determined by assay-based typing. The dataset comprised deeply sampled blood TCRbeta repertoires from subjects exposed to, actively infected with, or recovered from COVID-19. The samples were drawn from the first 160 participants of the ongoing ImmuneRACE study and from 950 to 1,500 subjects provided by 6 global collaborators.

Sequences SQVTM (CDR1) and ANQGSEA (CDR2) are obtained from the germline V gene. The germline ends are 14 bases apart after V is trimmed by 6 bases and J by 5 bases. The CDR3 sequence holds 13 residues, the cysteine and phenylalanine included. Only the CDR3 portion is preserved as DNA: 39 bases, with reading frame beginning at the first base. Concerning this clone: There is no known antigen for this receptor. The input lacks base qualities; no much larger clone sits a single base away.

TCRbeta CDR3 regions were amplified from genomic DNA by means of the immunoSEQ Assay, a bias-controlled multiplex PCR. The study's own analysis went as follows. Within the assay, amplification of reference gene primers was used to estimate how many nucleated cells each sample contained. To quantify the absolute abundance of each unique TCRbeta CDR3 rearrangement, sequence reads were collapsed and filtered. For each sample, productive Simpson clonality was calculated as the square root of Simpson's diversity index over productive rearrangements. TCRdb stores this immuneACCESS table with in-frame sequences only. Part of the clones is absent; in the studies checked, under half of the shortfall reflects unresolved V genes, and no reason is known for the rest. D and trimming were read from the DNA, whereas the V and J calls and clone size are those reported in that table. The sample yields around 190,000 clones; about 88% were counted once. The ten biggest clones cover approximately 3% of the sample.

Enrolling through a virtual design, the prospective study's participants ranged in age from roughly 18 to 100 years and lived across roughly 24 United States geographic areas. In the prospective study, participants were assigned to cohorts based on the clinical history participants reported in a screening survey and a study questionnaire. ImmuneRACE Cohort 3 recovered participants were defined by two consecutive negative NP/OP PCR tests, healthcare professional clearance, or symptom resolution. Mobile phlebotomists in the prospective study collected whole blood, serum and a nasopharyngeal or oropharyngeal swab from every participant. Participants in the prospective study had the option to provide additional blood draws and questionnaires over a roughly two-month period. Blood samples from the prospective study were shipped frozen or at room temperature prior to DNA extraction. Study-level results and caveats: The amount of clinical and demographic metadata varied by source and participant and was provided uncurated.

The sequencing input was PBMCs or T cells enriched from blood (not recorded which). The chain joins TRBV29-1 to TRBJ2-4; TRBD2 is a possible D gene, resting on 5 matching bases. The clonotype originates from a woman aged 25 to 39 who had recovered from COVID-19. The nucleotide sequence is TGCAGCGTCGACACGGAGGTCGAAAACATTCAGTACTTC. Its product reads: CSVDTEVENIQYF.